A single sample is the source of the 25 T cell receptor beta chains below, sequenced in a study of T cells in Graves' hyperthyroidism and ophthalmopathy (dated by TCRdb to about 2019). The library was built by means of multiplex PCR. Sequencing was carried out with an Illumina HiSeq 2000. Amplification of TCR beta CDR3 regions was carried out from RNA transcripts. For the first round of RT-PCR on the TCR CDR3, the HTBI primer set was used together with the Qiagen OneStep RT-PCR kit. The public reads were quality trimmed at Q25 with fastp and then assembled into clones with MiXCR by TCRdb, keeping productive beta chains. Identical CDR3 protein sequences are pooled into one entry, listed with their most common genes and DNA. A total of about 560,000 distinct CDR3 sequences appear in this sample, 16% of them only once. Jointly, the top ten make up 15% to 20% of the sample. The sequenced sample consisted of blood. These receptors originate from a woman aged 18-29 years with Graves' hyperthyroidism.

This clonotype was observed a few times. This rearrangement joins TRBV29-1 to TRBJ2-3, with unresolved D. Trimming took 4 bases from V and 2 from J, leaving 22 bases between them. This CDR3 region has 17 residues. Germline CDR1 and CDR2: SQVTM and ANQGSEA. The DNA for the CDR3 is TGCAGCGTTGCGAAGCTAGGCATGAGTACCATCACAGATACGCAGTATTTT. It codes for CSVAKLGMSTITDTQYF.

This clonotype was recorded a few times. The chain combines TRBV19 with TRBJ2-7; D perhaps matches TRBD2 (5 bases). The V gene lost 4 bases and the J gene lost 6 bases, with 16 bases spanning the gap. The CDR3 has 14 residues. Per the germline V gene, CDR1 is LNHDA and CDR2 is SQIVND (reference sequence). CDR3 residues: CASSKAFRGVEQYF. The CDR3 nucleotides read TGTGCCAGTAGTAAGGCATTTCGGGGAGTCGAGCAGTACTTC.

This sequence joins TRBV20-1 and TRBJ1-2; D is possibly TRBD1 (5 bases). V lost 5 bases and J 4 bases, leaving 17 bases between the germline ends. The CDR3 runs 14 residues. In germline, CDR1 is DFQATT, CDR2 SNEGSKA (reference sequence). The CDR3 sequence: CSAEPFTGLYGYTF. In DNA, the CDR3 is TGCAGTGCTGAGCCCTTTACAGGTCTCTATGGCTACACCTTC.

The chain joins TRBV18 to TRBJ2-7; 9 bases are shared with TRBD1. With V trimmed by 6 bases and J by 5 bases, 8 bases remained unmatched. The CDR3 length is 14 residues. Germline V lookup: CDR1 KGHSH, CDR2 LQKENI. CDR3 in DNA: TGTGCCAGCTCTTCCGGGACAGGGAGTAACGAGCAGTACTTC. This sequence encodes CASSSGTGSNEQYF. Using reference TRBV18 and TRBJ2-7 for the parts outside the CDR3, the full variable domain is NAGVMQNPRHLVRRRGQEARLRCSPMKGHSHVYWYRQLPEEGLKFMVYLQKENIIDESGMPKERFSAEFPKEGPSILRIQQVVRGDSAAYFCASSSGTGSNEQYFGPGTRLTVT.

V is TRBV20-1 and J is TRBJ1-1, with 8 positions matching TRBD1. After removal of 7 bases from V and 1 base from J, the junction contained 5 bases not matched to a gene. Germline assignment: CDR1 DFQATT and CDR2 SNEGSKA (reference sequence). CDR3 length: 13 amino acids. The CDR3 region has the DNA TGCAGTGATGACGACAGGGGGAACACTGAAGCTTTCTTT. It specifies CSDDDRGNTEAFF.

This clonotype occurred many times. An end of the junction differs from the germline gene, which may be a read error. The chain employs TRBV6-5 and TRBJ2-7; TRBD1 aligns across 7 bases. The V gene's germline CDR1 is MNHEY and CDR2 SVGAGI. CDR3 size: 15 residues. Written as DNA, the CDR3 is TGTGCCAGCAGGTACTCCCGGGACAGAGCAGTCGAGCAGTACTTC. Amino acids: CASRYSRDRAVEQYF.

This clonotype has only a few counts. The chain recombines TRBV15 with TRBJ2-7; D assignment may be TRBD1 or TRBD2 (5 bases each). This CDR3 region has 16 residues. Trimming removed 0 bases from V and 6 bases from J, with 18 bases in between. Germline V gene data show CDR1 as LNHNV and CDR2 as YYDKDF (reference sequence). As DNA, the CDR3 is TGTGCCACCAGCAGAGATTGGTTCCAGGGAGTCATCGAGCAGTACTTC. Amino acids: CATSRDWFQGVIEQYF.

This clonotype was detected ten times or more. V gene TRBV2 combines with J gene TRBJ2-5; D may be TRBD2 (6 bases). Looked up from germline, CDR1 is SNHLY and CDR2 is FYNNEI. The CDR3 has 16 amino acids. V was pared by 2 bases and J by 1 base, with 14 bases between. In DNA, the CDR3 is TGTGCCAGCAGTGAACGCCGGCTAGCGCTCCAAGAGACCCAGTACTTC. It specifies CASSERRLALQETQYF.

This clonotype has a handful of counts. The rearrangement joins TRBV11-2 to TRBJ1-3, with D possibly being TRBD1 (5 bases). This CDR3 contains 19 residues. Germline V gives CDR1 SGHAT, CDR2 FQNNGV. Trimming cost V 0 bases and J 0 bases, with 18 bases left between them. The CDR3 protein is CASSLEWLGRAISGNTIYF. Written as DNA, the CDR3 is TGTGCCAGCAGCTTAGAATGGCTAGGCAGGGCCATCTCTGGAAACACCATATATTTT. Supplemented by reference TRBV11-2 and TRBJ1-3, the full variable domain reads EAGVAQSPRYKIIEKRQSVAFWCNPISGHATLYWYQQILGQGPKLLIQFQNNGVVDDSQLPKDRFSAERLKGVDSTLKIQPAKLEDSAVYLCASSLEWLGRAISGNTIYFGEGSWLTVV.

This sequence joins TRBV14 and TRBJ2-2, with D maybe TRBD1 (5 bases). The CDR3 is 14 amino acids. Germline loops: CDR1 SGHDN, CDR2 FVKESK. Trimming cost V 1 base and J 7 bases, with 10 bases left between them. The CDR3 nucleotides read TGTGCCAGCAGCCAAGTTCAGGGTGGCGGGGAGCTGTTTTTT. This gives the protein CASSQVQGGGELFF.

This clonotype showed up many times. The V gene is TRBV12-3 or TRBV12-4, the J gene TRBJ2-5, with TRBD2 matching 8 bases. The CDR3 runs to 14 residues. V lost 6 bases to trimming and J lost 4 bases; unmatched junction nucleotides: 7. The CDR3 is CASRPSGGGETQYF. CDR3 nucleotide sequence: TGTGCCAGCAGACCCTCGGGGGGGGGAGAGACCCAGTACTTC.

The chain couples TRBV5-1 to TRBJ2-3; 11 positions agree with TRBD2. The CDR3 sequence is 16 residues long. Germline V CDR1 and CDR2: SGHRS, YFSETQ. V lost 4 bases and J lost 4; bases outside the gene matches: 8. This chain's CDR3 is CASSEPGLAVADTQYF. The CDR3, as DNA: TGCGCCAGCAGCGAGCCGGGACTAGCGGTCGCAGATACGCAGTATTTT.

The V and J genes are TRBV6-4 and TRBJ1-4; no firm D call. Germline V gene data show CDR1 as MRHNA and CDR2 as SNTAGT. The CDR3 sequence is 15 residues long. Trimming took off 6 bases at V and 0 bases at J, with 11 bases between the two ends. CDR3 in amino acids: CASRGRDATNEKLFF. The CDR3 nucleotides are TGTGCCAGCAGGGGAAGGGATGCAACTAATGAAAAACTGTTTTTT.

The rearrangement uses TRBV10-1 and TRBJ2-6; a weak D match, TRBD2 (6 bases). Germline values: CDR1 WNHNN, CDR2 SYGVQD (reference sequence). V lost 4 bases, J lost 4 bases, and 17 bases lay in between. The CDR3 sequence is 17 residues long. The CDR3 sequence is CASSVPTEGRGANVLTF. In DNA form, the CDR3 reads TGCGCCAGCAGTGTTCCCACTGAGGGGAGGGGGGCCAACGTCCTGACTTTC.

This clonotype was seen a few times. V usage is TRBV12-3 or TRBV12-4 and J usage is TRBJ2-1, with D unclear. The CDR3 is 13 amino acids. V was clipped by 2 bases and J by 8 bases, with 10 bases between them. The CDR3 DNA is TGTGCCAGCAGTTTAAGCCGCAGTCATGAGCAGTTCTTC. Translating gives CASSLSRSHEQFF.

The sample holds a few counts of this clonotype. This chain links TRBV7-6 with TRBJ1-2; perhaps TRBD1 as D (5 bases). The V gene's germline CDR1 is SGHVS and CDR2 FNYEAQ. This CDR3 comprises 11 residues. Between the trimmed V and J ends, which lost 5 bases and 8 bases, there was a span of 9 bases. The CDR3 spells CASSGTGGYTF. DNA for the CDR3: TGTGCCAGCAGCGGGACCGGGGGCTACACCTTC. Supplemented by reference TRBV7-6 and TRBJ1-2, the full variable domain reads GAGVSQSPRYKVTKRGQDVALRCDPISGHVSLYWYRQALGQGPEFLTYFNYEAQQDKSGLPNDRFSAERPEGSISTLTIQRTEQRDSAMYRCASSGTGGYTFGSGTRLTVV.

This clonotype was found a few times. This chain uses TRBV19 with TRBJ2-2; 8 nucleotides agree with TRBD1. Germline CDR1 reads LNHDA; CDR2 reads SQIVND (reference sequence). Trimming took 4 bases from V and 6 from J; bases not matched to a gene: 7. CDR3 length: 15 amino acids. The DNA of the CDR3 is TGTGCCAGTAGTACCCATGGACAGGGCTCCGGGGAGCTGTTTTTT. Encoded protein: CASSTHGQGSGELFF.

This clonotype was observed once. The chain has TRBV19 and TRBJ2-1; 10 bases agree with TRBD2. Per germline, CDR1 LNHDA and CDR2 SQIVND (reference sequence). This CDR3 region has 17 residues. The V gene end was trimmed by 6 bases and the J gene end by 3 bases; junction bases not matched to a gene: 11. The CDR3 loop is CASRDPGTSEFYNEQFF. CDR3 sequence (DNA): TGTGCCAGTAGAGACCCCGGGACTAGCGAATTCTACAATGAGCAGTTCTTC.

This clonotype has more than one count but fewer than ten. The chain employs TRBV9 and TRBJ2-5; 13 bases fit TRBD2. Germline assignment: CDR1 SGDLS and CDR2 YYNGEE. The CDR3 runs 16 residues. The ends lost 4 bases at V and 5 bases at J; junction bases unmatched: 8. CDR3 sequence reads: CASSPRTSGSPETQYF. The CDR3, as DNA: TGTGCCAGCAGCCCGAGGACTAGCGGGAGTCCTGAGACCCAGTACTTC.

There are a few counts of this clonotype. J is TRBJ1-2 and V is TRBV14; perhaps TRBD1 as D (5 bases). The V gene lost 0 bases and the J gene lost 4 bases, with 9 bases spanning the gap. CDR3 length equals 14 residues. Germline CDR1 reads SGHDN; CDR2 reads FVKESK. The CDR3 sequence: CASSQEGESYGYTF. CDR3 bases: TGTGCCAGCAGCCAAGAAGGGGAAAGCTATGGCTACACCTTC.

The chain uses TRBV20-1 and TRBJ2-1; 7 bases align to TRBD1. The CDR3 loop spans 15 amino acids. V lost 4 bases and J lost 3; bases outside the gene matches: 9. Per germline, CDR1 DFQATT and CDR2 SNEGSKA (reference sequence). CDR3 protein: CSATGDRVGYNEQFF. The CDR3 bases are TGCAGTGCTACCGGTGACAGGGTAGGCTACAATGAGCAGTTCTTC.

In this sample, this clonotype turned up many times. The chain is built from TRBV12-3 or TRBV12-4 and TRBJ2-3; D tentatively reads TRBD1 or TRBD2 (6 bases each). This CDR3 has 16 residues. V lost 1 base and J lost 0, with 11 bases in between. CDR3 loop: CASSLGGASSTDTQYF. CDR3 nucleotides: TGTGCCAGCAGTTTAGGGGGGGCGTCAAGCACAGATACGCAGTATTTT.

The CDR3 sequence is CASRLGTTSGRYEQYF. The CDR3 region has the DNA TGTGCCAGCAGGCTTGGTACGACTAGCGGGAGGTACGAGCAGTACTTC. The V call is TRBV4-2, the J call TRBJ2-7, with 13 bases matching TRBD2. CDR3 length: 16 residues. With 6 bases clipped from V and 4 bases from J, the junction kept 9 bases outside the gene matches. Germline CDR1 reads LGHNA; CDR2 reads YNFKEQ.

There are many counts of this clonotype. The V call is TRBV5-1, the J call TRBJ2-1; D is unresolved. Germline lookup yields CDR1 SGHRS and CDR2 YFSETQ. Trimming took 3 bases from V and 4 from J, leaving 5 bases between them. The length of the CDR3 is 12 residues. CDR3 in amino acids: CASSWGYNEQFF. CDR3 DNA sequence: TGCGCCAGCAGCTGGGGATACAATGAGCAGTTCTTC.

This clonotype was recorded a few times. The V gene is TRBV24-1, the J gene TRBJ2-1; D call uncertain. Per the germline V gene, CDR1 is KGHDR and CDR2 is SFDVKD. Trimming stripped 0 bases from V and 12 bases from J, with 14 bases between. The CDR3 is 14 residues long. CDR3 residues: CATSDLAYGWGQFF. CDR3 nucleotide sequence: TGTGCCACCAGTGATTTGGCCTACGGTTGGGGGCAGTTCTTC.